Below, 6 T cell receptor beta chains from the same sample are listed, as sequenced in a study of T-cell reconstitution after alpha-beta-depleted transplantation in children (dated by TCRdb to 2016 to 2017). Preparation of the library involved PCR. The run used an Illumina HiSeq 2500. To normalize quantification of the TCRbeta repertoire, the TCR libraries were built with molecular barcoding that relied on unique molecular identifiers. In TCRdb, the public reads were trimmed at Q25 with fastp and aligned with MiXCR, with productive beta chains retained. Merged by CDR3 protein, the rows form single entries marked with the most common genes and DNA. This sample holds around 440,000 distinct CDR3 sequences; around 15% were observed only once. The ten largest account for around 30% of the sample. Explained via the paper, the treatment or condition label denotes: allogeneic hematopoietic cell transplantation with graft depleted of TCRalphabeta T cells and CD19 B cells.

This material consisted of PBMCs, mostly from graft donor cells, taken 360 days after TCRalphabeta/CD19-depleted stem cell transplant. These receptors were taken from a boy in the first two years of life who had a stem cell transplant for Wiskott-Aldrich syndrome, so the T cells may come from the graft donor.

This clonotype was seen a few times. This rearrangement joins TRBV20-1 to TRBJ2-3; TRBD2 matches 9 bases. The V and J ends lost 4 bases and 1 base, in that order; junction bases with no gene match: 9. The germline V gene encodes CDR1 DFQATT and CDR2 SNEGSKA (reference sequence). The CDR3 contains 16 residues. CDR3 sequence: CSANHPTSGRTDTQYF. For the CDR3, the DNA is TGCAGTGCTAATCACCCGACTAGCGGCCGCACAGATACGCAGTATTTT.

This clonotype appeared a few times. The gene calls are TRBV4-1 and TRBJ2-5; 12 nucleotides agree with TRBD1. This CDR3 comprises 15 residues. Trimming at V came to 3 bases and at J to 4 bases, leaving 3 bases not matched to a gene. Germline V gene lookup returns CDR1 MGHRA and CDR2 YSYEKL. The CDR3 nucleotides are TGCGCCAGCAGCCAGCCGGGACAGGGGGCAGAGACCCAGTACTTC. Amino acid sequence: CASSQPGQGAETQYF.

This clonotype appeared a few times. The CDR3 is CASSHPGQGGLEQYF. The CDR3 coding sequence is TGCGCCAGCAGCCACCCGGGACAGGGGGGTCTCGAGCAGTACTTC. V and J are TRBV4-1 and TRBJ2-7, with 11 nucleotides matching TRBD1. The ends lost 3 bases at V and 6 bases at J; junction bases unmatched: 7. The CDR3 is 15 amino acids. The V gene's germline CDR1 is MGHRA and CDR2 YSYEKL.

This clonotype has more than one count but fewer than ten. This chain connects TRBV2 to TRBJ2-4, with TRBD1 identical over 9 bases. V was pared by 6 bases and J by 2 bases, with 8 bases of the junction left unmatched. This CDR3 has 16 amino acids. CDR1 SNHLY and CDR2 FYNNEI come from the germline V gene. The DNA for the CDR3 is TGTGCCAGCAGCCGACGGGACAGGGCGACCAAAAACATTCAGTACTTC. Residues: CASSRRDRATKNIQYF.

This clonotype was found many times. The genes are TRBV29-1 and TRBJ1-2, with D perhaps matching TRBD1 (5 bases). With 3 bases removed from V and 3 bases from J, the gap between germline ends came to 17 bases. This CDR3 region has 15 residues. Germline lookup yields CDR1 SQVTM and CDR2 ANQGSEA. The CDR3 here is CSVDKGNSDHYGYTF. The CDR3, as DNA: TGCAGCGTTGATAAGGGGAACTCCGACCACTATGGCTACACCTTC. Combining the CDR3 with reference TRBV29-1 and TRBJ1-2 gives the whole variable domain SAVISQKPSRDICQRGTSLTIQCQVDSQVTMMFWYRQQPGQSLTLIATANQGSEATYESGFVIDKFPISRPNLTFSTLTVSNMSPEDSSIYLCSVDKGNSDHYGYTFGSGTRLTVV.

The table lists this clonotype with a few counts. This chain links TRBV7-2 with TRBJ2-1; D gene unclear. The CDR3 contains 14 residues. The germline CDR1 and CDR2 sequences are SGHTA and FQGNSA. The V and J ends lost 0 bases and 9 bases respectively, with 12 bases between them. CDR3 region: CASSLARLVGEQFF. CDR3 DNA: TGTGCCAGCAGCTTAGCAAGGCTAGTTGGTGAGCAGTTCTTC. Using reference TRBV7-2 and TRBJ2-1 for the parts outside the CDR3, the full variable domain is GAGVSQSPSNKVTEKGKDVELRCDPISGHTALYWYRQSLGQGLEFLIYFQGNSAPDKSGLPSDRFSAERTGGSVSTLTIQRTQQEDSAVYLCASSLARLVGEQFFGPGTRLTVL.